The T cell receptor (beta chain) described here comes from a study of T-cell reconstitution after alpha-beta-depleted transplantation in children. This CDR3 is 14 amino acids long. V was pared by 7 bases and J by 7 bases, with 16 bases between. Unique molecular identifiers were incorporated into the prepared TCRbeta library. TCRdb re-derived calls from the PCR reads in MiXCR, one entry per CDR3 protein. The top ten clones hold 3.8% of a sample with fewer than 400,000 distinct CDR3 sequences, around 21% of them seen once. The receptor was isolated from a human donor who donated a stem cell graft to a child with acute myeloid leukemia. The V and J genes are TRBV12-3 or TRBV12-4 and TRBJ2-2; no definite D call. The material was PBMCs from the stem cell graft donor, obtained from the stem cell graft. The CDR3 nucleotides are TGTGCCAGCACCCCGGACCACTTCAACGGGGAGCTGTTTTTT. Translation gives CASTPDHFNGELFF.